Listed below are T cell receptor beta chains from one sample, sequenced in a study of T cell responses to AZD1222 COVID-19 vaccine. This table comes from immunoSEQ multiplex PCR, and its TCRdb copy is limited to in-frame clones, with some not included. Among around 66,000 clones listed, about 90% were seen once. The sample was peripheral blood, taken on day 0 of AZD1222 vaccination. The receptors stem from an adult in good health. The CDR3 runs from the conserved cysteine through the conserved F or W. D genes are given only for firm matches.

D gene	V gene	J gene	CDR3 DNA	CDR3 protein
NA	TRBV28	TRBJ1-4	TGTGCCAGCAGTCCGAATACACCAACTAATGAAAAACTGTTTTTT	CASSPNTPTNEKLFF
NA	TRBV28	TRBJ2-3	TGTGCCAGCAGTCGTCCATTAACGAGTACGCAGTATTTT	CASSRPLTSTQYF
NA	TRBV7-2	TRBJ2-1	TGTGCCAGCAGCGGGGTAGGGGAGCAGTTCTTC	CASSGVGEQFF
NA	TRBV11-3	TRBJ2-3	TGTGCCAGCAGCTTAGACCCCACGGGCAGCACCTACACAGATACGCAGTATTTT	CASSLDPTGSTYTDTQYF
TRBD1	TRBV5-8	TRBJ1-2	TGTGCCAGCAGCTTGAACTCGGGACAGGGCGCTTTAGTGGATGGCTACACCTTC	CASSLNSGQGALVDGYTF
NA	TRBV2	TRBJ1-1	TGTGCCAGCAGTGTACGAGGGCAGGGCACTGAAGCTTTCTTT	CASSVRGQGTEAFF
NA	TRBV5-6	TRBJ1-2	TGTGCCAGCAGCTCCGATGGGCCCCTCGGGTATGGCTACACCTTC	CASSSDGPLGYGYTF
TRBD1	TRBV7-9	TRBJ1-6	TGTGCCAGCAGCTTAGTAGGACAGGGGAGAGCCTCACCCCTCCACTTT	CASSLVGQGRASPLHF
NA	TRBV28	TRBJ2-5	TGTGCCAGCACCCCCCCTCGGGGCAGGGGCCGGGAGACCCAGTACTTC	CASTPPRGRGRETQYF
NA	TRBV19	TRBJ2-7	TGTGCCAGTAGTATAGATCCTCAGGGGTCCGGCTACGAGCAGTACTTC	CASSIDPQGSGYEQYF
NA	TRBV7-8	TRBJ1-1	TGTGCCAGCAGCTTAGTATCGGGGAACACTGAAGCTTTCTTT	CASSLVSGNTEAFF